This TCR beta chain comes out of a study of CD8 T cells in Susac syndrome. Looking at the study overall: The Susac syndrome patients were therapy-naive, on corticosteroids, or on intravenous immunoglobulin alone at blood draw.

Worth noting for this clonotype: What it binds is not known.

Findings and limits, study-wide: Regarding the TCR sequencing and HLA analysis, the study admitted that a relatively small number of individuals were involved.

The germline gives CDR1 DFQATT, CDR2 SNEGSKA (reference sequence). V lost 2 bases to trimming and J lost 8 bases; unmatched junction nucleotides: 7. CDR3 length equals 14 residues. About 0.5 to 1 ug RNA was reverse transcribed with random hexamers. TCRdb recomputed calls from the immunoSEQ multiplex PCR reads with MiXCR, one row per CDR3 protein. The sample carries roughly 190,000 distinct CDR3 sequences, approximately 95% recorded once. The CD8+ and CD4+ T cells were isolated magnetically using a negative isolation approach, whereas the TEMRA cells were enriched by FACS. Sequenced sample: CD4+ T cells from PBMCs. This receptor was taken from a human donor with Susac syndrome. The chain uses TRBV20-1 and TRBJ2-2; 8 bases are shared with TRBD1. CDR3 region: CSARRQGARGELFF. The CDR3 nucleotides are TGCAGTGCTAGACGTCAGGGGGCGCGGGGGGAGCTGTTTTTT.